This TCR beta chain emerged from a study of beta chain features in type 1 diabetes (dated by TCRdb to the late 2010s). Regarding the study in general: Patients and healthy donors did not differ in mean age, gender distribution, total cell number or subset yield. In the study, recently diagnosed type 1 diabetes patients and matched healthy donors were compared on the TCRB repertoires of their sorted circulating CD4+ T cell subsets. A total of roughly 99 million sorted cells were examined across all samples, and the number of cells per subset was strongly correlated with RNA yield. Regulatory and stem cell-like memory subsets were isolated from only 8 patients and about 8 healthy donors, whereas naive and central memory subsets came from all 28 donors. The paper as a whole reports these results and caveats: Because cDNA was sequenced instead of genomic DNA, highly expressing activated cells could be over-represented, though the groups showed no difference in activation or CD3 levels. Naive, central memory and regulatory TCRB repertoires appeared more similar among patients than among healthy donors. At VDJ recombination sites, type 1 diabetes patients had fewer insertions and more deleted nucleotides, which implies abnormalities in thymic rearrangement. PCR may preferentially amplify shorter templates, but because patient and control samples were amplified and corrected together, any resulting skew would affect both groups equally. Only small numbers of individuals were included in the HLA sub-analyses, which left unresolved whether HLA type had any influence on TCRB rearrangement. A moderate but significant shortening of TCRB CDR3 length was observed in type 1 diabetes patients in all four CD4+ subsets.

All of the isolated RNA was reverse transcribed with the High Capacity cDNA Reverse Transcription Kit, so expressed TCRB transcripts were sequenced. Deep immunoSEQ sequencing was performed on naive, central memory and regulatory T cell samples, with an average of around 3.5 million total reads per sample. After sorted cells were lysed in RLT buffer, RNA was extracted with DNase-treated RNeasy Micro or Mini kits, with the choice depending on cell number. To prevent cross-contamination, each cell subset was processed individually, whereas patient and healthy donor samples were processed jointly. TCRB sequences were amplified from cDNA with the immunoSEQ multiplex PCR, producing 87-bp fragments spanning the CDR3 region. The amplicons were sequenced using the Illumina HiSeq platform. Under the source paper's analysis protocol: Synthetic template baselines were used to correct PCR bias computationally, reads within Hamming distance 2 were collapsed, and singletons that could not be merged were discarded. Reads were aligned against IMGT so that V, D and J genes, CDR3 length and insertions or deletions at six rearrangement sites could be assigned. Clonotype counts were normalized to sorted cell number within each subset before computing true diversity and Gini coefficients with the tcR R package. Repertoire sharing was quantified using the overlap coefficient calculated on TCRB nucleotide sequences. As a proxy for the pre-selection repertoire, out-of-frame TCRB sequences from naive cells were analyzed. Not all clones reach the TCRdb copy of this immuneACCESS table, which keeps in-frame sequences only. Checked studies attribute under half of the gap to unresolved V genes and leave the rest unexplained. The DNA was the basis for D and trimming; V, J and clone size are from that table. The sample table records about 900,000 clones; around a sixth of these occur just once. The leading ten clones occupy around 0.02% of the sample.

The CDR3 measures 13 amino acids from cysteine to phenylalanine. This entry keeps only the CDR3 DNA: 39 bases, framed from base 1. The germline V gene supplies CDR1 MNHNS and CDR2 SASEGT. V gives up 7 bases and J gives up 5 bases, and the segment between their germline ends measures 14 bases. This clone was found a few times. Its target antigen remains unknown. It has no much larger one-base neighbor in the sample; base qualities were not kept. Each donor gave one peripheral blood draw, about 110 mL on average, collected into heparinised tubes. A BD FACSAria II was used to sort naive, central memory, regulatory and stem cell-like memory CD4+ T cells with a panel that included CD45RO, CCR7, CD25, CD127, CD95 and CD27. Every sorted population had a purity above 95%. PBMCs were isolated immediately by Lymphoprep density gradient centrifugation and stained directly without culture. Samples were stained and sorted in pairs, with one healthy donor and one patient per experiment, so that batch effects were minimized.

This TCR was recovered from a young woman in good health. The specimen sequenced was naive CD4+ T cells from blood. The cell subset or site label for this specimen denotes: true naive CD4+ T cells. The receptor chain draws on TRBV6-1 and TRBJ1-2; the D gene is not confidently resolved. CDR3 protein: CASILLDYYGYTF. The base sequence is TGTGCCAGCATCCTTCTTGACTATTATGGCTACACCTTC.